This entry lists 8 T cell receptor beta chains sequenced from one sample in a study of PD-1 blockade in classical Hodgkin lymphoma. With no exception, relapse followed autologous stem cell transplantation in all patients, and brentuximab vedotin exposure varied. Sequencing used immunoSEQ multiplex PCR; TCRdb keeps in-frame clones, though not all of them. The sample has 16,000 or so clones; over 80% are singletons. The source material was peripheral blood mononuclear cells (PBMCs), sampled before the second cycle of nivolumab. These receptors all come from a human donor with classical Hodgkin lymphoma.

This chain uses TRBV4-1 with TRBJ2-3, with D unresolved. The CDR3 contains 11 residues. Trimming took off 3 bases at V and 6 bases at J, with 4 bases between the two ends. Germline V gene sequence: CDR1 MGHRA, CDR2 YSYEKL. The CDR3 DNA reads as TGCGCCAGCAGCCACCCCGATACGCAGTATTTT. Residues: CASSHPDTQYF.

V usage is TRBV5-6 and J usage is TRBJ1-2, with a possible D match to TRBD1 (6 bases). This CDR3 has 13 residues. Germline lookup yields CDR1 SGHDT and CDR2 YYEEEE. Trimming left V 6 bases short and J 8 bases short, with 17 bases between. CDR3 DNA: TGTGCCAGCAACTACGGGGGCGTAGGGGGCTACACCTTC. This gives the protein CASNYGGVGGYTF.

This chain links TRBV5-1 with TRBJ1-1; D gene ambiguous. This CDR3 has 16 residues. Trimming pared 5 bases from V and 2 bases from J, leaving 19 bases between. CDR1 SGHRS and CDR2 YFSETQ come from the germline V gene. The CDR3, as DNA: TGCGCCAGCAGTGAACTAGCGGCCAGCGTTAACACTGAAGCTTTCTTT. Its translation is CASSELAASVNTEAFF.

V gene TRBV10-3 combines with J gene TRBJ2-7; the D is unclear. CDR1 is ENHRY, CDR2 SYGVKD, per germline. This CDR3 is 12 amino acids long. Trimming removed 6 bases at V and 6 bases at J, with 12 bases between. CDR3 in amino acids: CAIRGFVGEQYF. The CDR3, as DNA: TGTGCCATCAGGGGATTCGTGGGCGAGCAGTACTTC.

CDR3 sequence reads: CAWRNSNYGYTF. Here the CDR3 DNA reads TGTGCCTGGAGAAACAGTAACTATGGCTACACCTTC. The rearrangement uses TRBV30 and TRBJ1-2; D remains ambiguous. Trimming took off 3 bases at V and 1 base at J, with 6 bases between the two ends. The CDR3 has 12 residues. Looked up from germline, CDR1 is GTSNPN and CDR2 is SVGIG (reference sequence).

V is TRBV2 and J is TRBJ2-6; D possibly corresponds to TRBD2 (6 bases). Germline loops: CDR1 SNHLY, CDR2 FYNNEI. CDR3 length: 16 residues. Between the trimmed V and J ends, which lost 3 bases and 2 bases, there was a span of 11 bases. The CDR3 DNA reads TGTGCCAGCAGTGAGGCGGGGTCGGCTGGGGCCAACGTCCTGACTTTC. Amino acid sequence: CASSEAGSAGANVLTF.

The chain carries TRBV7-2 and TRBJ1-5, with 7 nucleotides matching TRBD1. The CDR3 runs 17 residues. CDR1 and CDR2 (germline): SGHTA, FQGNSA. V lost 3 bases and J lost 0; bases outside the gene matches: 8. The CDR3 region has the DNA TGTGCCAGCAGCTTGGTAGCGGGACAGCATAGCAATCAGCCCCAGCATTTT. Translation: CASSLVAGQHSNQPQHF.

This rearrangement joins TRBV4-1 to TRBJ2-5, with D possibly TRBD1 on 5 matching bases. Trimming removed 5 bases at V and 5 bases at J, with 15 bases between. Germline V gene lookup returns CDR1 MGHRA and CDR2 YSYEKL. CDR3 size: 14 residues. This CDR3 reads CASSFKWGPETQYF. The CDR3 DNA is TGCGCCAGCAGCTTCAAGTGGGGCCCCGAGACCCAGTACTTC.